This T cell receptor (beta chain) was documented in a study of PD-L1 blockade in urothelial cancer. In the study overall: About 90% of the roughly 29 patients were men whose urothelial cancer was bladder-origin.

Trimming stripped 8 bases from V and 2 bases from J, with 10 bases between. The CDR3 runs 12 residues. Germline CDR1 reads MNHEY; CDR2 reads SMNVEV (reference sequence). Measured with immunoSEQ multiplex PCR; TCRdb has only the in-frame clones, and not every one. This sample yields about 51,000 clones, of which 70% to 90% are seen a single time; about a sixth belongs to the top ten. The chain uses TRBV27 and TRBJ2-7; D might be TRBD2 (6 bases). This material consisted of PBMCs, taken around atezolizumab (anti-PD-L1) treatment. This TCR was recovered from a man between 60 and 70 years old with urothelial cancer. The CDR3, as DNA: TGTGCCAGCGGGAGGCTAACCTACGAGCAGTACTTC. Protein sequence: CASGRLTYEQYF.